The 31 T cell receptor beta chains given below trace back to one sample, sequenced in a study of vaccination effects on CD4 cells after COVID-19. Prior to sequencing, the ViraFEST assay stimulated PBMC with viral peptide pools, which expanded the antigen-specific CD4+ T cells. At the end of 9 to 11 days of culture, CD4+ T cells were isolated. Nucleocapsid antibodies stayed negative before and after vaccination, showing no earlier SARS-CoV-2 infection. Produced via immunoSEQ multiplex PCR; TCRdb's table is partial and in-frame only. The data show about 73,000 clones, with 65% to 75% seen just once and around 2.9% held by the top ten. For these receptors, no antigen is known. This sample comprised CD4+ T cells from PBMCs cultured with HCoV-NL63 spike peptides, obtained before COVID-19 vaccination. The receptors shown here come from a human donor who received a COVID-19 vaccine.

This chain uses TRBV5-1 with TRBJ1-1; D is ambiguous. CDR1 is SGHRS and CDR2 is YFSETQ in the germline V gene. V lost 4 bases, J lost 4 bases, and 20 bases lay in between. The CDR3 runs to 16 residues. The CDR3 region has the DNA TGCGCCAGCAGCGCAACAGTGCAGTTGGCGGGCACTGAAGCTTTCTTT. Translated, it gives CASSATVQLAGTEAFF.

The chain recombines TRBV5-1 with TRBJ1-2; weak D call: TRBD1 (6 bases). CDR1 is SGHRS, CDR2 YFSETQ, per germline. The CDR3 spans 14 residues. V gave up 1 base and J gave up 8 bases, with 15 bases separating them. CDR3 sequence reads: CASSLRTDPGGYTF. CDR3 DNA: TGCGCCAGCAGCTTGCGGACAGATCCAGGCGGCTACACCTTC.

The chain recombines TRBV19 with TRBJ2-1; perhaps TRBD1 as D (6 bases). The CDR3 runs to 15 residues. The V and J ends lost 6 bases and 4 bases respectively, with 16 bases between them. Germline lookup yields CDR1 LNHDA and CDR2 SQIVND (reference sequence). The CDR3 protein is CASRLTGKGYNEQFF. The CDR3 coding sequence is TGTGCCAGTAGACTCACAGGGAAGGGTTACAATGAGCAGTTCTTC.

This clone turned up a few times. The chain is built from TRBV5-4 and TRBJ2-1; 7 bases map to TRBD2. Trimming removed 4 bases from V and 2 bases from J; junction bases left unmatched: 6. Germline CDR1 SGHNT, CDR2 YYREEE (reference sequence). The CDR3 has 15 residues. The CDR3 DNA reads TGTGCCAGCAGCCTAAGCGGGGCCGCCTACAATGAGCAGTTCTTC. Translation: CASSLSGAAYNEQFF.

V usage is TRBV19 and J usage is TRBJ1-5; a weak D match, TRBD1 (6 bases). The CDR3 covers 15 residues. Germline CDR1 reads LNHDA; CDR2 reads SQIVND (reference sequence). Between the trimmed V and J ends, which lost 4 bases and 5 bases, there was a span of 15 bases. CDR3 loop: CASSTFYNRDQPQHF. The CDR3 nucleotides read TGTGCCAGTAGTACCTTCTATAACAGGGATCAGCCCCAGCATTTT.

The rearrangement joins TRBV18 to TRBJ2-3; D not resolved. The CDR3 has 15 amino acids. Germline V CDR1 and CDR2: KGHSH, LQKENI. Trimming took 3 bases from V and 0 from J, leaving 10 bases between them. CDR3 sequence: CASSPPTASTDTQYF. The CDR3 DNA sequence: TGTGCCAGCTCACCGCCAACCGCAAGCACAGATACGCAGTATTTT.

The chain employs TRBV5-1 and TRBJ2-2, with 11 bases identical to TRBD1. V was pared by 5 bases and J by 4 bases, with 7 bases of the junction left unmatched. Germline loops: CDR1 SGHRS, CDR2 YFSETQ. The CDR3 is made up of 16 amino acids. The CDR3 sequence is CASSRTGTGGTGELFF. In nucleotides, the CDR3 is TGCGCCAGCAGTCGCACCGGGACAGGGGGCACCGGGGAGCTGTTTTTT.

This chain links TRBV7-9 with TRBJ2-2, with 11 bases that match TRBD1. Trimming removed 5 bases from V and 4 bases from J; junction bases left unmatched: 12. The CDR3 is 18 residues long. CDR1 SEHNR and CDR2 FQNEAQ come from the germline V gene (reference sequence). For the CDR3, the DNA is TGTGCCAGCAGCAAATCGTCCGGGACAGGGGGTTTCACCGGGGAGCTGTTTTTT. Encoded protein: CASSKSSGTGGFTGELFF.

J is TRBJ1-3 and V is TRBV7-2; no clear D. CDR1 and CDR2 from the germline V gene are SGHTA and FQGNSA. The CDR3 length is 14 residues. V lost 5 bases to trimming and J lost 0 bases, with 8 bases between them. CDR3 sequence reads: CASSREGSGNTIYF. As DNA, the CDR3 is TGTGCCAGCAGCCGGGAGGGCTCTGGAAACACCATATATTTT.

This sequence joins TRBV6-1 and TRBJ1-4; unclear D gene. The V gene's germline CDR1 is MNHNS and CDR2 SASEGT. The CDR3 runs 12 residues. V shed 5 bases and J shed 8 bases, with 9 bases lying between them. The CDR3 DNA reads TGTGCCAGCAGTTTTCCTCAGGAAAAACTGTTTTTT. Encoded protein: CASSFPQEKLFF.

The chain employs TRBV5-8 and TRBJ2-2; D may be TRBD2 (5 bases). The CDR3 loop spans 16 amino acids. Trimming cost V 4 bases and J 2 bases, with 15 bases left between them. Germline CDR1 SGHTS, CDR2 YDEGEE. DNA of the CDR3: TGTGCCAGCAGCACCCGGCGCGGGCTCAACACCGGGGAGCTGTTTTTT. It yields the protein CASSTRRGLNTGELFF.

This rearrangement joins TRBV5-1 to TRBJ2-3; D not certain. CDR1 SGHRS and CDR2 YFSETQ come from the germline V gene. The CDR3 consists of 13 residues. V lost 1 base and J lost 5, with 8 bases in between. The chain's CDR3 is CASSLYSGDTQYF. CDR3 nucleotides: TGCGCCAGCAGCTTGTATAGTGGAGATACGCAGTATTTT.

This clone was recorded a few times. This rearrangement joins TRBV5-6 to TRBJ1-2; possible D gene TRBD1, 6 bases. The V gene lost 4 bases and the J gene lost 4 bases, with 17 bases spanning the gap. The CDR3 is 15 amino acids. Germline V CDR1 and CDR2: SGHDT, YYEEEE. CDR3 amino acids: CASSQRDNLFYGYTF. DNA of the CDR3: TGTGCCAGCAGCCAGCGGGACAACCTTTTCTATGGCTACACCTTC.

This chain uses TRBV5-6 with TRBJ1-1; D not resolved. The CDR3 is 16 residues long. The germline V and J ends were trimmed by 2 bases and 3 bases, with 17 bases remaining between them. CDR1 is SGHDT and CDR2 is YYEEEE in the germline V gene. The CDR3 spells CASSFGQIREHTEAFF. DNA for the CDR3: TGTGCCAGCAGCTTTGGGCAGATTCGCGAACACACTGAAGCTTTCTTT.

CDR3 region: CASSRGDRGSMLGNQPQHF. CDR3 nucleotides: TGTGCCAGTAGTAGGGGTGACAGGGGGAGTATGTTGGGCAATCAGCCCCAGCATTTT. The chain is built from TRBV19 and TRBJ1-5; 9 positions agree with TRBD1. Germline V gene sequence: CDR1 LNHDA, CDR2 SQIVND (reference sequence). J lost 2 bases, V lost 4 bases, and 15 bases had no gene match. CDR3 size: 19 residues.

The count of this clone is one. This chain connects TRBV2 to TRBJ2-3, with D possibly TRBD1 on 6 matching bases. The germline CDR1 and CDR2 sequences are SNHLY and FYNNEI. The V gene lost 6 bases and the J gene lost 3 bases, with 13 bases spanning the gap. This CDR3 has 14 amino acids. The CDR3 here is CASRFTGLTDTQYF. The CDR3 region has the DNA TGTGCCAGCAGGTTTACAGGGTTGACAGATACGCAGTATTTT.

J is TRBJ2-2 and V is TRBV5-6; D gene ambiguous. The CDR3 totals 13 residues. Germline CDR1 SGHDT, CDR2 YYEEEE. The V and J ends lost 0 bases and 10 bases respectively, with 10 bases between them. The CDR3 protein is CASSLANSQELFF. CDR3 coding DNA: TGTGCCAGCAGCTTGGCCAACTCACAGGAGCTGTTTTTT.

V usage is TRBV6-5 and J usage is TRBJ2-1; 8 nucleotides match TRBD1. Losses at the gene ends were 4 bases for V and 7 bases for J; bases not matched to a gene: 6. Germline lookup yields CDR1 MNHEY and CDR2 SVGAGI. The CDR3 spans 14 residues. This CDR3 is CASSWTGLSNEQFF. CDR3 nucleotide sequence: TGTGCCAGCAGTTGGACAGGGCTTTCAAATGAGCAGTTCTTC.

V and J are TRBV19 and TRBJ2-3; 7 bases line up with TRBD1. The CDR3 sequence is 15 residues long. The V gene end was trimmed by 9 bases and the J gene end by 9 bases; junction bases not matched to a gene: 18. Germline CDR1 and CDR2: LNHDA and SQIVND (reference sequence). The DNA of the CDR3 is TGTGCCAGCCTATTTCAGGCAGGGGGTACGCGGACGCAGTATTTT. As protein: CASLFQAGGTRTQYF.

The chain is built from TRBV6-2 or TRBV6-3 and TRBJ2-4; D is perhaps TRBD2 (6 bases). CDR3 length equals 12 residues. From germline, CDR1 is MNHEY and CDR2 SVGEGT. The germline V and J ends were trimmed by 6 bases and 8 bases, with 11 bases remaining between them. CDR3 bases: TGTGCCAGCAGCCTCAGGGAGGACATTCAGTACTTC. Translating it yields CASSLREDIQYF.

The chain combines TRBV18 with TRBJ2-3; D may be TRBD2 (5 bases). CDR1 and CDR2 from the germline V gene are KGHSH and LQKENI. This CDR3 comprises 15 residues. V shed 5 bases and J shed 2 bases, with 14 bases lying between them. CDR3 DNA: TGTGCCAGCTCAGACGGACTCTCCTCCACAGATACGCAGTATTTT. Amino acid sequence: CASSDGLSSTDTQYF.

The V gene is TRBV2, the J gene TRBJ1-4; D gene uncertain. The ends were cut back, 6 bases at V and 0 bases at J, with 8 bases in the middle. The CDR3 is made up of 14 amino acids. Germline CDR1 and CDR2: SNHLY and FYNNEI. The CDR3 DNA reads TGTGCCAGCAGGAGGGAATCAACTAATGAAAAACTGTTTTTT. This sequence encodes CASRRESTNEKLFF.

The V and J genes are TRBV29-1 and TRBJ2-7, with a tentative D call TRBD1 (5 bases). V gave up 4 bases and J gave up 6 bases, with 13 bases separating them. Germline-derived CDR1 and CDR2 are SQVTM and ANQGSEA. The length of the CDR3 is 12 residues. The CDR3 loop is CSVAAGSGEQYV. CDR3 DNA: TGCAGCGTTGCGGCAGGGTCGGGCGAGCAGTACGTC.

The V call is TRBV18, the J call TRBJ2-3; 7 nucleotides line up with TRBD1. Trimming at V came to 6 bases and at J to 3 bases, leaving 6 bases not matched to a gene. CDR1 is KGHSH and CDR2 is LQKENI in the germline V gene. This CDR3 spans 14 amino acids. The CDR3 loop reads CASSPEQGTDTQYF. DNA for the CDR3: TGTGCCAGCTCGCCCGAACAGGGGACAGATACGCAGTATTTT. Full variable domain (outside the CDR3, taken from reference TRBV18 and TRBJ2-3): NAGVMQNPRHLVRRRGQEARLRCSPMKGHSHVYWYRQLPEEGLKFMVYLQKENIIDESGMPKERFSAEFPKEGPSILRIQQVVRGDSAAYFCASSPEQGTDTQYFGPGTRLTVL.

This clone showed up just a few times. The chain combines TRBV29-1 with TRBJ1-5; D might be TRBD1 (6 bases). The CDR3 totals 12 residues. Germline assignment: CDR1 SQVTM and CDR2 ANQGSEA. Between the trimmed V and J ends, which lost 6 bases and 3 bases, there was a span of 9 bases. The CDR3: CSVRDTNQPQHF. The CDR3 bases are TGCAGCGTCCGGGACACCAATCAGCCCCAGCATTTT.

The V gene is TRBV7-2, the J gene TRBJ2-1, with D unresolved. Germline lookup yields CDR1 SGHTA and CDR2 FQGNSA. The CDR3 runs 12 residues. The V gene lost 2 bases and the J gene lost 9 bases, with 8 bases spanning the gap. In nucleotides, the CDR3 is TGTGCCAGCAGCTTAATAGGCGTTGAGCAGTTCTTC. Translated, it gives CASSLIGVEQFF.

J is TRBJ2-2 and V is TRBV3-1 (or the pseudogene TRBV3-2); the D is unclear. The CDR3 has 16 amino acids. Germline V gives CDR1 LGHDT, CDR2 YNNKEL (reference sequence). The ends were cut back, 0 bases at V and 3 bases at J, with 11 bases in the middle. The CDR3 coding sequence is TGTGCCAGCAGCCAAGATTTTTGCTCCTACACCGGGGAGCTGTTTTTT. Amino acid sequence: CASSQDFCSYTGELFF.

In this sample, this clone turned up once. The chain couples TRBV7-3 to TRBJ1-2; D uncertain. CDR1 SGHTA and CDR2 FQGTGA come from the germline V gene. This CDR3 region has 13 residues. V was shortened by 1 base and J by 8 bases, with 11 bases between the two germline ends. CDR3 coding DNA: TGTGCCAGCAGCTTAATACCAACGGGGGGCTACACCTTC. Translated: CASSLIPTGGYTF.

The chain recombines TRBV14 with TRBJ1-1, with D possibly TRBD1 on 5 matching bases. V lost 4 bases and J 1 base, leaving 16 bases between the germline ends. The CDR3 has 16 amino acids. Looked up from germline, CDR1 is SGHDN and CDR2 is FVKESK. The CDR3 reads CASSPIGALKNTEAFF. The DNA of the CDR3 is TGTGCCAGCAGCCCCATTGGGGCCCTGAAGAACACTGAAGCTTTCTTT.

The chain combines TRBV4-3 with TRBJ2-7; 9 nucleotides agree with TRBD1. The germline gives CDR1 LGHNA, CDR2 YSLEER. V shed 3 bases and J 5 bases; nucleotides not matched to a gene: 8. The CDR3 is 15 residues long. This chain's CDR3 is CASSQAGQGKDEQYV. The CDR3 DNA sequence: TGCGCCAGCAGCCAGGCGGGACAGGGTAAGGACGAGCAGTACGTC.

This rearrangement joins TRBV18 to TRBJ1-2; 7 nucleotides align to TRBD1. Germline V gene lookup returns CDR1 KGHSH and CDR2 LQKENI. The CDR3 extends over 15 amino acids. Trimming removed 5 bases from V and 7 bases from J; junction bases left unmatched: 13. CDR3 region: CASSSDRIAGGGYTF. CDR3 nucleotide sequence: TGTGCCAGCTCATCGGACAGGATTGCGGGGGGTGGCTACACCTTC.